The 15 T cell receptor beta chains given below trace back to one sample, sequenced in a study of CD8+ T cells in alopecia areata. Treatment defined: oral pan-JAK inhibitor, 5-10 mg twice daily. Extracted RNA was reverse transcribed into cDNA, the sequencing template. Sequencing was performed with immunoSEQ multiplex PCR; in TCRdb, only in-frame clones are kept and a portion is missing. This sample has roughly 76,000 clones; roughly 30% occur once, and the top ten carry about 15%. The sample here was CD8+ T cells sorted from blood, taken at week 4, from a patient treated with tofacitinib. The receptors come from a human donor with alopecia areata.

The chain links TRBV7-6 to TRBJ2-2; no definite D call. V lost 5 bases to trimming and J lost 5 bases, with 3 bases between them. Germline CDR1 reads SGHVS; CDR2 reads FNYEAQ. This CDR3 has 11 amino acids. CDR3: CASSHTGELFF. The CDR3 region has the DNA TGTGCCAGCAGCCATACCGGGGAGCTGTTTTTT.

This clone was found a few times. A much larger clone lies one base from this, so it may be a read error. The genes are TRBV5-6 and TRBJ2-7; TRBD1 agrees at 8 bases. Germline CDR1 and CDR2: SGHDT and YYEEEE. The ends lost 3 bases at V and 0 bases at J; junction bases unmatched: 2. CDR3 length equals 14 residues. The CDR3 coding sequence is TGTGCCAGCAGCTCCGGGACAGGCTCCTACGAGCAGTACTTC. Protein product: CASSSGTGSYEQYF.

This clone appeared a few times. The chain combines TRBV4-1 with TRBJ2-7; 10 positions agree with TRBD1. This CDR3 has 14 residues. V was pared by 5 bases and J by 4 bases, with 5 bases of the junction left unmatched. The germline V gene encodes CDR1 MGHRA and CDR2 YSYEKL. The CDR3 nucleotides are TGCGCCAGCAGCGACGACAGGGGGCCTTACGAGCAGTACTTC. Amino acid sequence: CASSDDRGPYEQYF.

The chain recombines TRBV5-6 with TRBJ1-2; no clear D gene. In germline, CDR1 is SGHDT, CDR2 YYEEEE. Trimming cost V 3 bases and J 6 bases, with 9 bases left between them. There are 12 residues in the CDR3. This CDR3 reads CASSSREDGYTF. The CDR3 DNA follows: TGTGCCAGCAGCTCCCGGGAGGATGGCTACACCTTC.

The V call is TRBV29-1, the J call TRBJ2-1, with 10 positions matching TRBD1. Germline CDR1 and CDR2: SQVTM and ANQGSEA. With 6 bases clipped from V and 10 bases from J, the junction kept 15 bases outside the gene matches. The CDR3 is 15 residues long. CDR3 amino acids: CSVRRDRGISGEQFF. Written as DNA, the CDR3 is TGCAGCGTGAGACGGGACAGGGGCATTTCGGGGGAGCAGTTCTTC.

This clone has more than one count but fewer than ten. The gene calls are TRBV9 and TRBJ2-6, with D uncertain. Germline-derived CDR1 and CDR2 are SGDLS and YYNGEE. CDR3 size: 11 residues. Trimming took off 0 bases at V and 11 bases at J, with 3 bases between the two ends. CDR3 sequence: CASSVDHVLTF. The CDR3 bases are TGTGCCAGCAGCGTAGACCACGTCCTGACTTTC.

The CDR3 DNA reads as TGTGCCAGCAGCTTAGGACAGGGGCGGACCTACGAGCAGTACTTC. It yields the protein CASSLGQGRTYEQYF. The chain combines TRBV11-2 with TRBJ2-7, with 8 bases lining up with TRBD1. Trimming took 1 base from V and 2 from J; bases not matched to a gene: 4. This CDR3 spans 15 amino acids. CDR1 and CDR2 from the germline V gene are SGHAT and FQNNGV.

This clone has a handful of counts. The chain uses TRBV6-5 and TRBJ2-3, with D possibly being TRBD1 (6 bases). The CDR3 is made up of 13 amino acids. Trimming removed 5 bases from V and 6 bases from J, with 12 bases in between. The germline V gene encodes CDR1 MNHEY and CDR2 SVGAGI. DNA for the CDR3: TGTGCCAGCAGTCTCTGGGGGCACGATACGCAGTATTTT. This encodes CASSLWGHDTQYF.

This clone was seen a handful of times. This chain links TRBV4-3 with TRBJ1-1; no reliable D call. Between the trimmed V and J ends, which lost 0 bases and 6 bases, there was a span of 11 bases. CDR3 length equals 14 residues. Per the germline V gene, CDR1 is LGHNA and CDR2 is YSLEER. The CDR3 DNA is TGCGCCAGCAGCCAAGACGCTACTCGGTCTGAAGCTTTCTTT. Its translation is CASSQDATRSEAFF.

In its sample, this clone was seen a few times. The chain is built from TRBV4-1 and TRBJ2-1, with D tentatively TRBD1 or TRBD2 (5 bases each). Germline assignment: CDR1 MGHRA and CDR2 YSYEKL. This CDR3 region has 17 residues. Trimming cost V 1 base and J 7 bases, with 20 bases left between them. CDR3 nucleotides: TGCGCCAGCAGCCAAGCTGGCGTGAGGGTCGAGGGGAATGAGCAGTTCTTC. It codes for CASSQAGVRVEGNEQFF.

This chain joins TRBV19 and TRBJ2-7, with a possible D match to TRBD1 (5 bases). Germline V gene lookup returns CDR1 LNHDA and CDR2 SQIVND (reference sequence). Trimming took off 7 bases at V and 3 bases at J, with 16 bases between the two ends. The CDR3 spans 14 residues. CDR3 bases: TGTGCCAGTACCCCTCGAAAGGGGCTCTACGAGCAGTACTTC. Its translation is CASTPRKGLYEQYF.

This sequence joins TRBV2 and TRBJ2-5; the D call may be TRBD1 or TRBD2 (6 bases each). V lost 6 bases and J lost 1, with 12 bases in between. Germline V gene data show CDR1 as SNHLY and CDR2 as FYNNEI. The CDR3 consists of 14 residues. The CDR3 DNA sequence: TGTGCCAGCAGCGACGGGGGCCTCCAAGAGACCCAGTACTTC. Translating it yields CASSDGGLQETQYF. The full variable domain, rest sourced from reference TRBV2 and TRBJ2-5, is EPEVTQTPSHQVTQMGQEVILRCVPISNHLYFYWYRQILGQKVEFLVSFYNNEISEKSEIFDDQFSVERPDGSNFTLKIRSTKLEDSAMYFCASSDGGLQETQYFGPGTRLLVL.

This chain joins TRBV29-1 and TRBJ2-1; D may correspond to TRBD1 or TRBD2 (5 bases each). The germline V gene encodes CDR1 SQVTM and CDR2 ANQGSEA. This CDR3 has 13 amino acids. The CDR3 bases are TGCAACCAGGTGGGACCGTATTACAATGAGCAGTTCTTC. It specifies CNQVGPYYNEQFF.

The chain couples TRBV10-1 to TRBJ2-5; D remains ambiguous. Germline V gene data show CDR1 as WNHNN and CDR2 as SYGVQD (reference sequence). Trimming cost V 3 bases and J 4 bases, with 6 bases left between them. CDR3 size: 12 residues. The DNA for the CDR3 is TGCGCCAGCAGTGACCCGGGAGAGACCCAGTACTTC. Amino acid sequence: CASSDPGETQYF.

This clone was observed a handful of times. The CDR3 region has the DNA TGCGCCAGCAGCCAAGGGGTCGAGCAGTACTTC. Amino acid sequence: CASSQGVEQYF. The J gene is TRBJ2-7, the V gene TRBV4-1; D is unresolved. V lost 1 base, J lost 6 bases, and 4 bases lay in between. The CDR3 is 11 residues long. Germline V gives CDR1 MGHRA, CDR2 YSYEKL.